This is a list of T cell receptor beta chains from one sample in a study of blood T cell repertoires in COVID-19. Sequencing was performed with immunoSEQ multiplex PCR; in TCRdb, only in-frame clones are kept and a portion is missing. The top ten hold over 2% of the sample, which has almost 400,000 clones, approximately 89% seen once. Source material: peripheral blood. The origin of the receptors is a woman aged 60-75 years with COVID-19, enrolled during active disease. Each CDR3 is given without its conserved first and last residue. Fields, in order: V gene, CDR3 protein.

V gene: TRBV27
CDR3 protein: ASSGLQGAGTEAF

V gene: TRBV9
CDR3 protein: ASSNRDRGPYGYT

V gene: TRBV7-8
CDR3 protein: ASSLGGTPRSSYNEQF

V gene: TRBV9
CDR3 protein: ASSVEGVSDTQY

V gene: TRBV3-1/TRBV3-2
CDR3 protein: ASRGWQGQNTGELF

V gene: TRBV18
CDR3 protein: ASSPLPGVNTEAF

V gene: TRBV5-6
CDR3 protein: ASSSRETQY

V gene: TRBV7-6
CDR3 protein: ASSLDRASTIY

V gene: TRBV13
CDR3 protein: ASSLARGQPATNEKLF

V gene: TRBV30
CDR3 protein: AWSVLATDQETQY

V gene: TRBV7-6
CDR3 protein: ASSLGTGSFEKLF

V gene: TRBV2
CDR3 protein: ASSEIGGGEKLF

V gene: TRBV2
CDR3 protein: ASSSSGGLYNEQF

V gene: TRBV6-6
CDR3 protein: ASSRGSGAQH

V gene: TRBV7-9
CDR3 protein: ASSLAGAF

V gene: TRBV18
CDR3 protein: ASSPGRDTPGNTIY

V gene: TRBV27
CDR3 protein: ASSLYQVGDTEAF

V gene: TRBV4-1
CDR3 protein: ASSQDRGLSSYEQY

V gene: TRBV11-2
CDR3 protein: ASSLSGLGSYEQY

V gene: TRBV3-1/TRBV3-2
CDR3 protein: ASSLWGQGGELF

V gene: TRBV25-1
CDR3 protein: ASSESVVLGYGYT

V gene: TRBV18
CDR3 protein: ASSPLRGKDYGYT

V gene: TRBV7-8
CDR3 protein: ASSRSGVGKLF

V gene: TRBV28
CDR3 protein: ASTNQGPYEKLF

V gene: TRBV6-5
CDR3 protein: ASSYLDRVGEQY

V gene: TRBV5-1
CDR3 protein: ASSGGQPSTDTQY

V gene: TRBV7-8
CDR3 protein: ASSHKGQNPLGELF

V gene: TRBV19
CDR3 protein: ASSITGNTEAF